The 18 T cell receptor beta chains reported below all come from one sample, sequenced in a study of control samples from healthy donors and cancer patients. Data came from immunoSEQ multiplex PCR; TCRdb stores just in-frame clones and leaves some out. The sample comprises roughly 90,000 clones, roughly 82% of which are singletons, and approximately 9.8% rests with the top ten. Sequenced sample: blood. Receptors were obtained from a woman aged 55-69 years in good health.

The chain couples TRBV11-2 to TRBJ1-5; D gene uncertain. Looked up from germline, CDR1 is SGHAT and CDR2 is FQNNGV. V was shortened by 3 bases and J by 9 bases, with 12 bases between the two germline ends. CDR3 length equals 13 residues. CDR3 region: CASSFGVEGPQHF. The CDR3 DNA is TGTGCCAGCAGCTTTGGGGTTGAGGGGCCCCAGCATTTT.

J is TRBJ2-2 and V is TRBV12-3 or TRBV12-4; D remains unclear. The CDR3 sequence is 12 residues long. V was pared by 6 bases and J by 4 bases, with 6 bases between. The CDR3 sequence is CASSQVTGELFF. Written as DNA, the CDR3 is TGTGCCAGCAGCCAAGTCACCGGGGAGCTGTTTTTT.

V gene TRBV2 combines with J gene TRBJ2-1, with D tentatively TRBD2 (5 bases). The germline V and J ends were trimmed by 1 base and 7 bases, with 11 bases remaining between them. CDR1 SNHLY and CDR2 FYNNEI come from the germline V gene. The CDR3 has 14 amino acids. The CDR3 DNA reads TGTGCCAGCAGTGAAGTGAGGACTCGGAATGAGCAGTTCTTC. Protein product: CASSEVRTRNEQFF.

This chain links TRBV29-1 with TRBJ1-1; D remains unclear. This CDR3 comprises 14 residues. Germline CDR1 and CDR2: SQVTM and ANQGSEA. Trimming took 6 bases from V and 1 from J, leaving 15 bases between them. For the CDR3, the DNA is TGCAGCGTGCGTGTGAGGAAAGAGAACACTGAAGCTTTCTTT. Protein product: CSVRVRKENTEAFF. The variable domain in full, completed from reference TRBV29-1 and TRBJ1-1, reads SAVISQKPSRDICQRGTSLTIQCQVDSQVTMMFWYRQQPGQSLTLIATANQGSEATYESGFVIDKFPISRPNLTFSTLTVSNMSPEDSSIYLCSVRVRKENTEAFFGQGTRLTVV.

This chain links TRBV10-3 with TRBJ2-1; 8 bases match TRBD1. V shed 10 bases and J 5 bases; nucleotides not matched to a gene: 10. The CDR3 has 14 amino acids. From germline, CDR1 is ENHRY and CDR2 SYGVKD. CDR3 in DNA: TGTGCCACCGCCGGGCAGGGGGCCGACAATGAGCAGTTCTTC. It yields the protein CATAGQGADNEQFF.

The rearrangement links TRBV5-6 to TRBJ2-3, with unresolved D. CDR1 and CDR2 (germline): SGHDT, YYEEEE. The CDR3 has 14 amino acids. Between the trimmed V and J ends, which lost 0 bases and 4 bases, there was a span of 9 bases. The CDR3 bases are TGTGCCAGCAGCTTGGAGTTCACTCCAGATACGCAGTATTTT. The encoded protein is CASSLEFTPDTQYF.

The V and J genes are TRBV27 and TRBJ1-1, with unresolved D. Deletions cut 6 bases from V and 2 bases from J, with 13 bases between. The CDR3 has 14 amino acids. Germline V CDR1 and CDR2: MNHEY, SMNVEV (reference sequence). The CDR3 loop reads CASSRLWANTEAFF. DNA for the CDR3: TGTGCCAGCAGCCGACTCTGGGCAAACACTGAAGCTTTCTTT.

This clone was seen just once. The genes are TRBV14 and TRBJ2-5, with D maybe TRBD1 (5 bases). This CDR3 has 15 amino acids. The germline V gene encodes CDR1 SGHDN and CDR2 FVKESK. V was shortened by 1 base and J by 6 bases, with 15 bases between the two germline ends. The CDR3 is CASSQAWGRIKTQYF. The CDR3 DNA follows: TGTGCCAGCAGCCAAGCGTGGGGCAGGATCAAGACCCAGTACTTC.

The rearrangement links TRBV10-3 to TRBJ1-1; TRBD1 matches at 9 bases. The CDR3 totals 15 residues. V was pared by 3 bases and J by 1 base, with 3 bases of the junction left unmatched. Germline V gives CDR1 ENHRY, CDR2 SYGVKD. The CDR3 DNA is TGTGCCATCAGTGATTTGGACAGGGGGAACACTGAAGCTTTCTTT. Residues: CAISDLDRGNTEAFF.

The chain is built from TRBV28 and TRBJ2-7; 14 bases align to TRBD2. CDR3 size: 14 residues. Germline V lookup: CDR1 MDHEN, CDR2 SYDVKM. Trimming took 4 bases from V and 11 from J; bases not matched to a gene: 7. As DNA, the CDR3 is TGTGCCAGCAGTTCCGCCGGGACTAGCGGGAGAGAGTACTTC. Translated, it gives CASSSAGTSGREYF.

The chain carries TRBV6-1 and TRBJ2-7; TRBD2 aligns across 12 bases. Germline CDR1 MNHNS, CDR2 SASEGT. After removal of 2 bases from V and 7 bases from J, the junction contained 6 bases not matched to a gene. This CDR3 has 15 residues. This chain's CDR3 is CASSELAGGFGEQYF. Written as DNA, the CDR3 is TGTGCCAGCAGTGAACTAGCGGGAGGGTTTGGAGAGCAGTACTTC.

The V call is TRBV11-2, the J call TRBJ2-2; 8 nucleotides agree with TRBD2. The germline gives CDR1 SGHAT, CDR2 FQNNGV. The junction had 11 bases not matched to a gene; V was cut back by 3 bases and J by 5 bases. There are 17 residues in the CDR3. In DNA, the CDR3 is TGTGCCAGCAGCTTTAGAAGCGGACTAGCACCTACCGGGGAGCTGTTTTTT. Protein: CASSFRSGLAPTGELFF. Combining the CDR3 with reference TRBV11-2 and TRBJ2-2 gives the whole variable domain EAGVAQSPRYKIIEKRQSVAFWCNPISGHATLYWYQQILGQGPKLLIQFQNNGVVDDSQLPKDRFSAERLKGVDSTLKIQPAKLEDSAVYLCASSFRSGLAPTGELFFGEGSRLTVL.

A remark on this clone: The same CDR3 arises from other DNA sequences in this sample as well. The chain employs TRBV7-2 and TRBJ1-1, with a weak D call TRBD1 (5 bases). Trimming took 1 base from V and 2 from J, leaving 11 bases between them. Germline V gene sequence: CDR1 SGHTA, CDR2 FQGNSA. This CDR3 is 15 amino acids long. The CDR3 coding sequence is TGTGCCAGCAGCTTAGTGGGGGGGACCAACACTGAAGCTTTCTTT. Its protein product is CASSLVGGTNTEAFF.

The chain uses TRBV11-3 and TRBJ2-2; 8 bases agree with TRBD1. The germline CDR1 and CDR2 sequences are SGHNT and YENEEA. The CDR3 sequence is 16 residues long. V was pared by 1 base and J by 5 bases, with 6 bases of the junction left unmatched. In nucleotides, the CDR3 is TGTGCCAGCAGCTTAGCTGGACAGGGCTATACCGGGGAGCTGTTTTTT. It yields the protein CASSLAGQGYTGELFF. The full variable domain, its missing parts supplied by reference TRBV11-3 and TRBJ2-2, is EAGVVQSPRYKIIEKKQPVAFWCNPISGHNTLYWYLQNLGQGPELLIRYENEEAVDDSQLPKDRFSAERLKGVDSTLKIQPAELGDSAVYLCASSLAGQGYTGELFFGEGSRLTVL.

The chain carries TRBV6-5 and TRBJ1-2; TRBD1 is a possible D gene (5 bases). Trimming took 4 bases from V and 5 from J, leaving 11 bases between them. The CDR3 spans 13 residues. Germline values: CDR1 MNHEY, CDR2 SVGAGI. CDR3 protein: CASSLGWGYGYTF. CDR3 sequence (DNA): TGTGCCAGCAGTTTGGGTTGGGGGTATGGCTACACCTTC.

The gene calls are TRBV27 and TRBJ2-5; D might be TRBD1 (5 bases). This CDR3 is 9 amino acids long. CDR1 and CDR2 (germline): MNHEY, SMNVEV (reference sequence). The CDR3 DNA sequence: TGTGCTAGACAGGAGACCCAGTACTTC. Translating it yields CARQETQYF.

The J gene is TRBJ2-3, the V gene TRBV4-1; D is uncertain. V was cut by 1 base and J by 0 bases, with 5 bases left in between. The CDR3 spans 14 residues. Germline CDR1 and CDR2: MGHRA and YSYEKL. The CDR3 sequence: CASSQAVSTDTQYF. The CDR3 DNA sequence: TGCGCCAGCAGCCAAGCGGTTAGCACAGATACGCAGTATTTT.

This sequence joins TRBV4-1 and TRBJ2-5; no clear D. This CDR3 has 15 residues. Germline lookup yields CDR1 MGHRA and CDR2 YSYEKL. The germline V and J ends were trimmed by 5 bases and 1 base, with 14 bases remaining between them. The CDR3 region is CASSSPGRSQETQYF. The CDR3 nucleotides read TGCGCCAGCAGCTCTCCCGGACGGAGCCAAGAGACCCAGTACTTC.